Listed here are 9 T cell receptor beta chains from one sample, sequenced in a study of blood T cell repertoires in COVID-19 (dated by TCRdb to about 2020). Library preparation employed the immunoSEQ multiplex PCR assay. TCRdb retrieved this table from immuneACCESS and kept in-frame rearrangements only. Not all clones are present; in checked studies, unresolved V genes account for under half, and no reason is known for the remainder. This sample lists roughly 38,000 clones; around four fifths were detected once. The ten largest clones capture approximately 14% of the sample. The material sequenced was peripheral blood. These receptors were obtained from a human donor in a cohort sampled during active COVID-19.

V is TRBV29-1 and J is TRBJ2-3; 10 nucleotides align to TRBD1. With V trimmed by 6 bases and J by 3 bases, 15 bases remained unmatched. The CDR3 is made up of 17 amino acids. CDR1 SQVTM and CDR2 ANQGSEA come from the germline V gene. CDR3 sequence (DNA): TGCAGCGTCAGCCGGGACAGGGGATTTCGGGGGACAGATACGCAGTATTTT. Translating it yields CSVSRDRGFRGTDTQYF.

The genes are TRBV15 and TRBJ1-5; 10 positions match TRBD1. The CDR3 runs to 17 residues. Unmatched junction bases numbered 5, after V lost 0 bases and J lost 3 bases. The germline V gene has CDR1 LNHNV and CDR2 YYDKDF (reference sequence). CDR3 DNA: TGTGCCACCAGCAGAGAAACGACAGGGGGCTTCAATCAGCCCCAGCATTTT. Residues: CATSRETTGGFNQPQHF. Full variable domain (rest looked up from reference TRBV15 and TRBJ1-5): DAMVIQNPRYQVTQFGKPVTLSCSQTLNHNVMYWYQQKSSQAPKLLFHYYDKDFNNEADTPDNFQSRRPNTSFCFLDIRSPGLGDTAMYLCATSRETTGGFNQPQHFGDGTRLSIL.

The chain recombines TRBV12-3 or TRBV12-4 with TRBJ1-1; no reliable D call. This CDR3 is built from 13 residues. Trimming stripped 7 bases from V and 1 base from J, with 10 bases between. CDR3 coding DNA: TGTGCCAGCATAAAAACACAGAACACTGAAGCTTTCTTT. Translated: CASIKTQNTEAFF.

The J gene is TRBJ1-6, the V gene TRBV6-5, with TRBD1 matching over 10 bases. The CDR3 is made up of 15 amino acids. Germline V gene sequence: CDR1 MNHEY, CDR2 SVGAGI. The J segment lost 8 bases and the V segment lost 10 bases, leaving 11 bases of the junction unmatched. The CDR3 DNA reads TGTGCCACCCGGGACAGGGGAGCTGAGGATTCACCCCTCCACTTT. As protein: CATRDRGAEDSPLHF.

V gene TRBV2 combines with J gene TRBJ1-1, with TRBD1 identical over 8 bases. This CDR3 has 20 amino acids. Germline CDR1 is SNHLY and CDR2 is FYNNEI. Trimming removed 7 bases from V and 1 base from J; junction bases left unmatched: 23. For the CDR3, the DNA is TGTGCCAGCACCGACGGGACAGGACTTGACCTCGGCGGAAAGAACACTGAAGCTTTCTTT. Its translation: CASTDGTGLDLGGKNTEAFF.

This chain connects TRBV11-2 to TRBJ2-3, with D tentatively TRBD2 (6 bases). Germline V lookup: CDR1 SGHAT, CDR2 FQNNGV. The CDR3 length is 15 residues. V was trimmed by 10 bases and J by 5 bases, leaving 22 bases between them. The chain's CDR3 is CATQVGGRTLDTQYF. The DNA for the CDR3 is TGTGCCACCCAGGTTGGGGGGAGAACTTTAGATACGCAGTATTTT.

This clone was detected a few times. This rearrangement joins TRBV7-9 to TRBJ1-2; the D is unclear. The CDR3 totals 11 residues. Germline-derived CDR1 and CDR2 are SEHNR and FQNEAQ (reference sequence). Trimming took 1 base from V and 8 from J, leaving 5 bases between them. CDR3 DNA sequence: TGTGCCAGCAGCTTAGGGCCCGGCTACACCTTC. Protein: CASSLGPGYTF.

The chain links TRBV7-9 to TRBJ2-5; possible D gene TRBD1, 6 bases. V lost 1 base to trimming and J lost 1 base, with 13 bases between them. This CDR3 comprises 16 residues. Germline V gene sequence: CDR1 SEHNR, CDR2 FQNEAQ (reference sequence). In DNA form, the CDR3 reads TGTGCCAGCAGCTTAGTAGGGTGGACAGCCCAAGAGACCCAGTACTTC. Protein sequence: CASSLVGWTAQETQYF.

V usage is TRBV7-3 and J usage is TRBJ2-4; 8 positions agree with TRBD1. The V segment lost 5 bases and the J segment 5 bases; nucleotides outside the gene matches: 5. Germline V gene data show CDR1 as SGHTA and CDR2 as FQGTGA. This CDR3 region has 14 residues. The CDR3 DNA sequence: TGTGCCAGCAGCAACTCAGGGGGCCAAAACATTCAGTACTTC. It specifies CASSNSGGQNIQYF.